A selection of T cell receptor beta chains follows, all from one sample in a study of OX40 agonist ivuxolimab in advanced cancers. Clones were read by immunoSEQ multiplex PCR, and TCRdb kept only the in-frame ones, dropping some. Of about 34,000 clones in the sample, approximately 81% were seen once. The starting material was CD4+ or CD8+ T cells sorted from blood, obtained in a trial of the OX40 agonist ivuxolimab. The receptors derive from an adult with an advanced solid tumor such as melanoma, head and neck, liver or kidney cancer. The CDR3 runs from the conserved cysteine through the conserved F or W. Fields, in order: V gene, clone size, J gene, D gene, CDR3 DNA, CDR3 protein. The D gene is left open where the match is weak. Expanded clones are given a class, and other clones once, few, many or no size at all.

>TRBV7-2|few|TRBJ2-7|.
TGTGCCAGCAGCTTAGAGGACGGAGTCGAGCAGTACTTC
CASSLEDGVEQYF
>TRBV5-1|.|TRBJ1-1|TRBD1
TGCGCCAGCAGCTCAACCGGGACAGGGAACACTGAAGCTTTCTTT
CASSSTGTGNTEAFF
>TRBV28|.|TRBJ2-7|.
TGTGCCAGCAGTTTCCTCAGGACTACCTACGAGCAGTACTTC
CASSFLRTTYEQYF
>TRBV7-2|.|TRBJ2-7|.
TGTGCCAGCAGCCAAGGGGGACACGGAGTCTACGAGCAGTACTTC
CASSQGGHGVYEQYF
>TRBV30|.|TRBJ1-1|.
TGTGCCTGGAAAAACCTTAGAGCTTTCTTT
CAWKNLRAFF
>TRBV11-3|once|TRBJ2-1|TRBD1
TGTGCCAGCAGCTTTACGTCGACAGGGTTAAATGAGCAGTTCTTC
CASSFTSTGLNEQFF
>TRBV30|.|TRBJ1-3|.
TGTGCCTGGAGTGAAGACATGAACTCTGGAAACACCATATATTTT
CAWSEDMNSGNTIYF
>TRBV4-3|.|TRBJ1-5|.
TGCGCCAGCAGCGCCGCGGTCGGGGGCGGTCAGCCCCAGCATTTT
CASSAAVGGGQPQHF
>TRBV4-2|.|TRBJ2-5|TRBD2
TGTGCCAGCAGCCAAGATATAGGGACTAGCCGGGAGACCCAGTACTTC
CASSQDIGTSRETQYF
>TRBV6-1|.|TRBJ1-2|.
TGTGCCAGCAGTTCACAGTGGGGGGGGACCTATGGCTACACCTTC
CASSSQWGGTYGYTF
>TRBV6-4|.|TRBJ2-7|TRBD1
TGTGCCAGCAGAAATCCCCCCCCTCACAGGGGTAACGCCTACGAGCAGTACTTC
CASRNPPPHRGNAYEQYF
>TRBV29-1|.|TRBJ2-3|.
TGCAGCGTTGAGCCGGACACAAGCACAGATACGCAGTATTTT
CSVEPDTSTDTQYF
>TRBV6-5|.|TRBJ1-2|.
TGTGCCAGCAGTTACCAGGGGACTAACTATGGCTACACCTTC
CASSYQGTNYGYTF
>TRBV15|.|TRBJ2-7|.
TGTGCCACCAGCAGGGGAGACAGGTCTATGGGGGAGCAGTACTTC
CATSRGDRSMGEQYF
>TRBV10-3|.|TRBJ1-1|TRBD1
TGTGCCATCAGTGAGTCGAGATTGAGACAGGGGGCCTCTGAAGCTTTCTTT
CAISESRLRQGASEAFF
>TRBV6-6|.|TRBJ1-4|.
TGTGCCAGCAGTTACGGTTATGAAAAACTGTTTTTT
CASSYGYEKLFF
>TRBV19|.|TRBJ2-1|.
TGTGCCAGTAGTAGTTCGTCCGTTGAGAATGAGCAGTTCTTC
CASSSSSVENEQFF
>TRBV10-3|few|TRBJ2-5|TRBD1
TGTGCCATCAGTGAGCGCAGGGGGTGGGAGACCCAGTACTTC
CAISERRGWETQYF
>TRBV7-6|.|TRBJ2-7|.
TGTGCCAGCAGCCCGAATGTAGGGCAAAGTTTCCGCGAGCAGTACTTC
CASSPNVGQSFREQYF
>TRBV7-2|few|TRBJ2-1|.
TGTGCCAGCAGCTATAGGTCCCTAAGTAGCAATGAGCAGTTCTTC
CASSYRSLSSNEQFF
>TRBV6-6|.|TRBJ2-7|TRBD1
TGTGCCAGCAGCAGGACAGGGGAGTATTCCTACGAGCAGTACTTC
CASSRTGEYSYEQYF
>TRBV28|medium-sized|TRBJ2-2|TRBD1
TGTGCCAGCAGCCGTGGACAGGACGCAGCGAACACCGGGGAGCTGTTTTTT
CASSRGQDAANTGELFF
>TRBV9|.|TRBJ1-1|.
TGTGCCAGCAGCGTAGGTTTTGGACAGCGCGGGAACACTGAAGCTTTCTTT
CASSVGFGQRGNTEAFF
>TRBV9|.|TRBJ2-7|.
TGTGCCAGCAGCATAGAACATCCTAACTCCTACGAGCAGTACTTC
CASSIEHPNSYEQYF
>TRBV19|.|TRBJ1-5|TRBD1
TGTGCCAGTAGTATAGGCGGGACAGGGGGCAATCAGCCCCAGCATTTT
CASSIGGTGGNQPQHF
>TRBV30|.|TRBJ1-2|.
TGTGCCTGGAAGGGCATTGGGGGTGGCTACACCTTC
CAWKGIGGGYTF
>TRBV30|.|TRBJ1-4|TRBD1
TGTGCCTGGACCCCCGGACAGGAGAATGAAAAACTGTTTTTT
CAWTPGQENEKLFF
>TRBV2|few|TRBJ1-5|TRBD1
TGTGCCAGTGGACAGGGACTGAATCAGCCCCAGCATTTT
CASGQGLNQPQHF
>TRBV5-6|.|TRBJ2-1|.
TGTGCCAGCAGACCTGGGGGATATTCTTTCAGGCGCGAGCAGTTCTTC
CASRPGGYSFRREQFF
>TRBV10-3|.|TRBJ1-3|.
TGTGCCATGCAGGGTCATATCTCTGGAAACACCATATATTTT
CAMQGHISGNTIYF
>TRBV2|.|TRBJ2-5|.
TGTGCCAGCAGTGCGGGGGGCGGAGAGACCCAGTACTTC
CASSAGGGETQYF
>TRBV9|.|TRBJ2-2|.
TGTGCCAGCAGCGTTGGGCAAACCGGGGAGCTGTTTTTT
CASSVGQTGELFF
>TRBV7-9|.|TRBJ2-3|.
TGCGCGGGGAGTACTAGCACAGATACGCAGTATTTT
CAGSTSTDTQYF
>TRBV11-2|.|TRBJ2-7|TRBD2
TGTGCCAGCAGCTTAGCGCTAGCGGGAGGGGCGTACGAGCAGTACTTC
CASSLALAGGAYEQYF
>TRBV19|.|TRBJ2-5|TRBD1
TGTGCCAGTAGTATGAAGGGACCGGGACAGGGGCAAGAGACCCAGTACTTC
CASSMKGPGQGQETQYF
>TRBV7-2|.|TRBJ2-1|.
TGTGCCAGCAGCGATCCCTCCGCGGCGGGCAATGAGCAGTTCTTC
CASSDPSAAGNEQFF